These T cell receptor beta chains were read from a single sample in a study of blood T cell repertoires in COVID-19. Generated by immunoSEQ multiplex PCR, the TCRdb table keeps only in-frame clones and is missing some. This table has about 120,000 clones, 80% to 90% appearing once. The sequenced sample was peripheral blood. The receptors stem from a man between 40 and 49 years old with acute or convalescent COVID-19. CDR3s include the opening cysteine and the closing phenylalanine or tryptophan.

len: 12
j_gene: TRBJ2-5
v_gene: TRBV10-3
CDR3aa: CAISEPGETQYF

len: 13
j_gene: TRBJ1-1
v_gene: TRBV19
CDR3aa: CASSMSRETEAFF

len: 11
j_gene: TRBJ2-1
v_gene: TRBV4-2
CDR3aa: CASSVNNEQFF

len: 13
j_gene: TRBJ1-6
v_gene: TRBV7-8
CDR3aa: CASTTTQPSPLHF

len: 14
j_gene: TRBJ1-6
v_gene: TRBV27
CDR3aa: CASSIRQGNSPLHF

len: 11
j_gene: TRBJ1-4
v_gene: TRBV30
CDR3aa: CAWSTGNRLFF

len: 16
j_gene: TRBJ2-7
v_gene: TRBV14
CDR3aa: CASSHRLAGGRYEQYF

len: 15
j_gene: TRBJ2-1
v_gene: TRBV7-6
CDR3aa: CASSLTSGGYNEQFF

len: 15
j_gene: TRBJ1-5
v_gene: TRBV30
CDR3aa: CAWSPGGQGVEPQHF

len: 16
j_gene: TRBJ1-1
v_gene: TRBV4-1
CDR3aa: CASSQAIQGVNTEAFF

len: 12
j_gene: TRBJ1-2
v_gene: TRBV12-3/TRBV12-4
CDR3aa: CASSLRAHGYTF

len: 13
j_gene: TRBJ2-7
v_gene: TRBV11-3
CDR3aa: CASSLTSSYEQYF

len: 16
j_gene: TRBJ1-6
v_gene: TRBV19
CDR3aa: CASRPRRSSYNSPLHF

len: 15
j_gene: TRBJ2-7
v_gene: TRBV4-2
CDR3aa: CASSQGTSGRGEQYF

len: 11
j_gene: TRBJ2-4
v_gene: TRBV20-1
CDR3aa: CSAYRGNIQYF

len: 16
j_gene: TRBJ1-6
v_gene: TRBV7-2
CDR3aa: CASSLRGGASPSPLHF

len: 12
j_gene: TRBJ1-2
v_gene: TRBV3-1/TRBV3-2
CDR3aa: CASSQGAHSYTF

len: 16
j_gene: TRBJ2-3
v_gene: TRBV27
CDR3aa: CASRPFLKGAGDTQYF

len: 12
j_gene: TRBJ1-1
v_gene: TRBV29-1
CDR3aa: CSATIQQGYAFF

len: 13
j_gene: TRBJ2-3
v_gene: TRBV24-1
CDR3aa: CATRSGSTDTQYF

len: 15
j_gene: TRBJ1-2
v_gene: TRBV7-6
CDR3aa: CASSSGNGGNYGYTF

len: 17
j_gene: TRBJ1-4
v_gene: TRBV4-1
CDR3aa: CASSHIGGGTTNEKLFF

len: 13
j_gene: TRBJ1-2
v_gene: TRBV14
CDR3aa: CASSRVQSYGYTF

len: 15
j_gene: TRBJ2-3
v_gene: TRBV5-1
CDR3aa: CASSLIGLAADTQYF

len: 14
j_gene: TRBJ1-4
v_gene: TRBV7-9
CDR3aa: CASSSSGQGEKLFF

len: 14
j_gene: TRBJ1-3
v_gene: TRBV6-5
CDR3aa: CASSYRGGENTIYF